This passage covers 14 T cell receptor beta chains from one sample sequenced in a study of cytomegalovirus exposure and HLA in healthy donors. The PCR ran on 60 Vbeta and 13 Jbeta primers. Only in-frame clones appear in the TCRdb table, and some are missing; sequencing was by immunoSEQ multiplex PCR. This table has 140,000 to 150,000 clones, 75% appearing once. Source material: PBMCs. The receptors come from a man under 40 in good health and CMV-seronegative.

This clone was picked up one time. V gene TRBV28 combines with J gene TRBJ2-5; 7 nucleotides agree with TRBD2. Germline CDR1 is MDHEN and CDR2 is SYDVKM. J was trimmed by 2 bases and V by 2 bases; bases with no gene match: 8. The CDR3 is made up of 16 amino acids. CDR3 region: CASSLRLAENQETQYF. The CDR3 DNA reads as TGTGCCAGCAGTTTACGGCTAGCGGAGAATCAAGAGACCCAGTACTTC.

CDR3 sequence: CASSGQTSGSYNEQFF. In DNA form, the CDR3 reads TGTGCCAGCAGCGGTCAGACTAGCGGGAGTTACAATGAGCAGTTCTTC. This chain connects TRBV5-4 to TRBJ2-1; TRBD2 agrees at 12 bases. V lost 4 bases, J lost 4 bases, and 6 bases stayed unmatched. The germline V gene encodes CDR1 SGHNT and CDR2 YYREEE (reference sequence). This CDR3 region has 16 residues.

This clone was picked up a small number of times. This chain connects TRBV15 to TRBJ2-6, with TRBD1 identical over 10 bases. Germline loops: CDR1 LNHNV, CDR2 YYDKDF (reference sequence). V dropped 1 base and J dropped 0; count of bases not matched to a gene: 6. The CDR3 is made up of 19 amino acids. The CDR3: CATSRVFGTGASGANVLTF. In DNA form, the CDR3 reads TGTGCCACCAGCAGAGTCTTTGGGACAGGGGCCTCTGGGGCCAACGTCCTGACTTTC. Combining the CDR3 with reference TRBV15 and TRBJ2-6 gives the whole variable domain DAMVIQNPRYQVTQFGKPVTLSCSQTLNHNVMYWYQQKSSQAPKLLFHYYDKDFNNEADTPDNFQSRRPNTSFCFLDIRSPGLGDTAMYLCATSRVFGTGASGANVLTFGAGSRLTVL.

The J gene is TRBJ1-5, the V gene TRBV7-9; no definite D call. Looked up from germline, CDR1 is SEHNR and CDR2 is FQNEAQ (reference sequence). The CDR3 contains 14 residues. V was clipped by 3 bases and J by 3 bases, with 9 bases between them. This CDR3 reads CASSLGRDNQPQHF. The CDR3 DNA reads TGTGCCAGCAGCTTGGGGAGGGACAATCAGCCCCAGCATTTT.

This chain links TRBV5-6 with TRBJ2-7, with 8 positions matching TRBD1. The V and J ends lost 0 bases and 3 bases, in that order; junction bases with no gene match: 5. The germline V gene has CDR1 SGHDT and CDR2 YYEEEE. CDR3 length equals 15 residues. CDR3 coding DNA: TGTGCCAGCAGCTTGGGACAGGGGCCCTTCTACGAGCAGTACTTC. Residues: CASSLGQGPFYEQYF.

The rearrangement uses TRBV7-9 and TRBJ2-5, with TRBD2 as a possible D gene (6 bases). V was pared by 0 bases and J by 5 bases, with 7 bases between. The CDR3 has 13 residues. Germline V lookup: CDR1 SEHNR, CDR2 FQNEAQ (reference sequence). The CDR3 region has the DNA TGTGCCAGCAGCTTAGCGGGAGGCGAGACCCAGTACTTC. This sequence encodes CASSLAGGETQYF. The whole variable domain, remainder taken from reference TRBV7-9 and TRBJ2-5, is DTGVSQNPRHKITKRGQNVTFRCDPISEHNRLYWYRQTLGQGPEFLTYFQNEAQLEKSRLLSDRFSAERPKGSFSTLEIQRTEQGDSAMYLCASSLAGGETQYFGPGTRLLVL.

This chain uses TRBV7-9 with TRBJ2-1, with D uncertain. V shed 3 bases and J shed 5 bases, with 5 bases lying between them. Per the germline V gene, CDR1 is SEHNR and CDR2 is FQNEAQ (reference sequence). The CDR3 loop spans 12 amino acids. CDR3 protein: CASSFTNNEQFF. DNA for the CDR3: TGTGCCAGCAGCTTCACAAACAATGAGCAGTTCTTC.

The chain has TRBV5-1 and TRBJ2-5, with a weak D call TRBD2 (6 bases). V dropped 2 bases and J dropped 2 bases, with 16 bases sitting between them. The germline V gene encodes CDR1 SGHRS and CDR2 YFSETQ. There are 16 residues in the CDR3. The CDR3 protein is CASSFGGGSGQETQYF. In nucleotides, the CDR3 is TGCGCCAGCAGCTTCGGGGGTGGGAGTGGGCAAGAGACCCAGTACTTC.

V gene TRBV6-1 combines with J gene TRBJ2-1, with 7 bases identical to TRBD1. The V segment lost 9 bases and the J segment 2 bases; nucleotides outside the gene matches: 7. The germline V gene has CDR1 MNHNS and CDR2 SASEGT. The CDR3 extends over 14 amino acids. This chain's CDR3 is CASYPGQPYNEQFF. The CDR3, as DNA: TGTGCCAGTTATCCGGGACAGCCCTACAATGAGCAGTTCTTC.

The rearrangement uses TRBV4-2 and TRBJ2-5, with a weak D call TRBD2 (5 bases). Germline lookup yields CDR1 LGHNA and CDR2 YNFKEQ. The V end was cut by 0 bases, the J end by 4 bases, with 9 bases between. The CDR3 consists of 14 residues. The CDR3 loop reads CASSQDRGPETQYF. In DNA, the CDR3 is TGTGCCAGCAGCCAAGATCGGGGTCCAGAGACCCAGTACTTC.

The rearrangement joins TRBV5-4 to TRBJ1-1, with no clear D. The CDR3 sequence is 13 residues long. Looked up from germline, CDR1 is SGHNT and CDR2 is YYREEE (reference sequence). V gave up 5 bases and J gave up 5 bases, with 13 bases separating them. Here the CDR3 DNA reads TGTGCCAGCAGACGCAGGAATCTTACTGAAGCTTTCTTT. The encoded protein is CASRRRNLTEAFF.

In its sample, this clone was seen a few times. The V call is TRBV18, the J call TRBJ2-1; D is possibly TRBD2 (6 bases). This CDR3 has 14 amino acids. CDR1 is KGHSH, CDR2 LQKENI, per germline. V shed 4 bases and J shed 3 bases, with 10 bases lying between them. The CDR3 nucleotides are TGTGCCAGCTCACGGTCAGCGGGCTACAATGAGCAGTTCTTC. Encoded protein: CASSRSAGYNEQFF. Supplemented by reference TRBV18 and TRBJ2-1, the full variable domain reads NAGVMQNPRHLVRRRGQEARLRCSPMKGHSHVYWYRQLPEEGLKFMVYLQKENIIDESGMPKERFSAEFPKEGPSILRIQQVVRGDSAAYFCASSRSAGYNEQFFGPGTRLTVL.

The CDR3, as DNA: TGTGCCAGCAGCGTAGCTGAGAAGGGAGGTGTCGGGCAGTACTTC. Its translation is CASSVAEKGGVGQYF. V usage is TRBV9 and J usage is TRBJ2-7; perhaps TRBD2 as D (6 bases). Germline V CDR1 and CDR2: SGDLS, YYNGEE. This CDR3 is 15 amino acids long. With 0 bases removed from V and 9 bases from J, the gap between germline ends came to 19 bases.

The chain joins TRBV2 to TRBJ1-6, with 7 nucleotides matching TRBD1. V shed 7 bases, J shed 2 bases, and the junction held 8 bases outside the gene matches. The germline gives CDR1 SNHLY, CDR2 FYNNEI. The CDR3 length is 16 residues. CDR3 DNA sequence: TGTGCCAGCACCATGGACAGGAGGGCCTATAATTCACCCCTCCACTTT. This encodes CASTMDRRAYNSPLHF.